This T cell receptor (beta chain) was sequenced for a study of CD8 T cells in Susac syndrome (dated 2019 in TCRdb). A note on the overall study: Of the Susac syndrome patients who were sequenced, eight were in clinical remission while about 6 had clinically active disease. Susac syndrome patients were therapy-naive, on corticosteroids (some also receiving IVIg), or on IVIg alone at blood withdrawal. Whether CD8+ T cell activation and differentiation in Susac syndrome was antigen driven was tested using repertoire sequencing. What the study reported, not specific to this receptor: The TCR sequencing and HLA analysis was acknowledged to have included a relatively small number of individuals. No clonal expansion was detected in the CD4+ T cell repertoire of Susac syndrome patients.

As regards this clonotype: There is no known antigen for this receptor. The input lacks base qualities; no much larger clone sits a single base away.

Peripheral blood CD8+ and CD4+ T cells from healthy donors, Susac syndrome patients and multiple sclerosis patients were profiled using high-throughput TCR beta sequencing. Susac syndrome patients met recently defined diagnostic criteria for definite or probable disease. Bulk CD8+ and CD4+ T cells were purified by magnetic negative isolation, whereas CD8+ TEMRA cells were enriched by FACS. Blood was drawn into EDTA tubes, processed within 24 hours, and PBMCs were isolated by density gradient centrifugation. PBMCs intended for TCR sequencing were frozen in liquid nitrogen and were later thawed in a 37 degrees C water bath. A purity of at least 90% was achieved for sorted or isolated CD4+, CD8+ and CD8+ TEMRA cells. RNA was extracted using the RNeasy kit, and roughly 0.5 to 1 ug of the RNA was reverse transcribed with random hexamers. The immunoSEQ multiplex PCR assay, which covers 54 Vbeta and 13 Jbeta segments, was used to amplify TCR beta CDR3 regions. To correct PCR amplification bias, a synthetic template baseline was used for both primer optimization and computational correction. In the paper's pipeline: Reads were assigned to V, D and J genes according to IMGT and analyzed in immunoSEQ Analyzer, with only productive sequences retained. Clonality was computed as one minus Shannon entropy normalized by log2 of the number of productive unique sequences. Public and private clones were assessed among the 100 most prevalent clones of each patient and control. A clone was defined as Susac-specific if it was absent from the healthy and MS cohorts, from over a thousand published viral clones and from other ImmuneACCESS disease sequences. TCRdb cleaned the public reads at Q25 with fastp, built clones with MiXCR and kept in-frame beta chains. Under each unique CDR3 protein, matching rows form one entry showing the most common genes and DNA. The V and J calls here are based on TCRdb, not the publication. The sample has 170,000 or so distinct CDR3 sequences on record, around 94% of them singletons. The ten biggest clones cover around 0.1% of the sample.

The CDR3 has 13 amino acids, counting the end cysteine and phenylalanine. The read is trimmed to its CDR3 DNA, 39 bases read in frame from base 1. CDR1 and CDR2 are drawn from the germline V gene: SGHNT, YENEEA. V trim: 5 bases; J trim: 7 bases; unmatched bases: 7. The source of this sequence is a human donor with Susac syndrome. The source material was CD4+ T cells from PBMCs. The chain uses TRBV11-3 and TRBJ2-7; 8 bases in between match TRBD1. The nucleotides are TGTGCCAGCAGCCAAGACAGGGGTGGTGAGCAGTACTTC. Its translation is CASSQDRGGEQYF.